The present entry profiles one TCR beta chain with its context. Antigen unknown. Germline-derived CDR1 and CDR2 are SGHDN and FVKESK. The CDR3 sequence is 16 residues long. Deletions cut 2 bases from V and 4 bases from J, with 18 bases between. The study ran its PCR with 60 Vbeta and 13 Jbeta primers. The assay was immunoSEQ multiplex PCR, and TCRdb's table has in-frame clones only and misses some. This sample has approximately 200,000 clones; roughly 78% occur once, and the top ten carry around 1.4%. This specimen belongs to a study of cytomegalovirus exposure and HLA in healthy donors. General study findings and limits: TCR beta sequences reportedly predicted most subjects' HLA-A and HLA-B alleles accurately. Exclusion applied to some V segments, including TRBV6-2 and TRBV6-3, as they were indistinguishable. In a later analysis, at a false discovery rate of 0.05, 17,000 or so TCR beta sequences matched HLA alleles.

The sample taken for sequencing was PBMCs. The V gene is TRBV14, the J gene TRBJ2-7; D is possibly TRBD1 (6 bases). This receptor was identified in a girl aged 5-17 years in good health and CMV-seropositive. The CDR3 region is CASSQYTGLMRYEQYF. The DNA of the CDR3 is TGTGCCAGCAGCCAATATACAGGGCTTATGAGGTACGAGCAGTACTTC.